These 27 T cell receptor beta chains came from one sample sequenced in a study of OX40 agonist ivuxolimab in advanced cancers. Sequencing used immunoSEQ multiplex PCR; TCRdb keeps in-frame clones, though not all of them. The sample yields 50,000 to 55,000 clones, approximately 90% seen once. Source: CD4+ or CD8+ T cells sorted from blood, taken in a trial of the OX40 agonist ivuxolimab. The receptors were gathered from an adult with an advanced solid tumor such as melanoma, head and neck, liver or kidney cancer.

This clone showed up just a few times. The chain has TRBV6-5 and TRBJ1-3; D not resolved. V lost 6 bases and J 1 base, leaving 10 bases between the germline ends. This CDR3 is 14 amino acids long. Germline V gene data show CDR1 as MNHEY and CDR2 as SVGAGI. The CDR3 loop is CASSSIRSGNTIYF. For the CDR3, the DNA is TGTGCCAGCAGCTCAATTAGGTCTGGAAACACCATATATTTT.

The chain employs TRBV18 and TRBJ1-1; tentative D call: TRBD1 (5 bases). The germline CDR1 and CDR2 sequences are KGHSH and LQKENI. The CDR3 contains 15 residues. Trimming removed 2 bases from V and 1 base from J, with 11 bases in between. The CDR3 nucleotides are TGTGCCAGCTCACCAGGCGACAGACCGAACACTGAAGCTTTCTTT. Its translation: CASSPGDRPNTEAFF. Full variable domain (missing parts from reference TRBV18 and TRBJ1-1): NAGVMQNPRHLVRRRGQEARLRCSPMKGHSHVYWYRQLPEEGLKFMVYLQKENIIDESGMPKERFSAEFPKEGPSILRIQQVVRGDSAAYFCASSPGDRPNTEAFFGQGTRLTVV.

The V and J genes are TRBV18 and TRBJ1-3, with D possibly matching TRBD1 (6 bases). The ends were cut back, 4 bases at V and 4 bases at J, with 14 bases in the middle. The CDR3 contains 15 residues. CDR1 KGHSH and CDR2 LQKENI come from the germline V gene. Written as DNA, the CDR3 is TGTGCCAGCTCACAAGATACAGGGTACGGAAACACCATATATTTT. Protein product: CASSQDTGYGNTIYF.

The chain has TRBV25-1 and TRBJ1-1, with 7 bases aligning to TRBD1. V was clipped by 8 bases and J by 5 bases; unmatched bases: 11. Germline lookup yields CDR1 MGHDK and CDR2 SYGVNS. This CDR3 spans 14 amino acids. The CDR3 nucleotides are TGTGCCAGCTCCAGGGGGGGCCCCGGGACTGAAGCTTTCTTT. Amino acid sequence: CASSRGGPGTEAFF.

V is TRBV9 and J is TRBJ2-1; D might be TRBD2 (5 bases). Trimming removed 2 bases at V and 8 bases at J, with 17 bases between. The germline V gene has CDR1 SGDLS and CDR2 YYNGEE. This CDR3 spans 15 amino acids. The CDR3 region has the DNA TGTGCCAGCAGCGTTGATCAGCGGAGCCTCGATGAGCAGTTCTTC. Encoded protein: CASSVDQRSLDEQFF.

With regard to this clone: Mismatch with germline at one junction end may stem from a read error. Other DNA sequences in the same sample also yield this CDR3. As DNA, the CDR3 is TGTGCCAGCAAACCTACGGGGGTGAACACTGAAGCTTTTTTT. Amino acid sequence: CASKPTGVNTEAFF. The chain couples TRBV6-5 to TRBJ1-1; D is perhaps TRBD1 (5 bases). The germline CDR1 and CDR2 sequences are MNHEY and SVGAGI. The CDR3 has 14 amino acids.

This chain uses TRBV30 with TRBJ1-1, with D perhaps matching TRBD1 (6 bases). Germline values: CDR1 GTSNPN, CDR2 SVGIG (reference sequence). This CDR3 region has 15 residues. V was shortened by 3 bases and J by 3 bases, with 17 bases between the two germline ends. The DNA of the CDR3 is TGTGCCTGGAGGAGGGGGGTAGGGGCCGACACTGAAGCTTTCTTT. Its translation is CAWRRGVGADTEAFF.

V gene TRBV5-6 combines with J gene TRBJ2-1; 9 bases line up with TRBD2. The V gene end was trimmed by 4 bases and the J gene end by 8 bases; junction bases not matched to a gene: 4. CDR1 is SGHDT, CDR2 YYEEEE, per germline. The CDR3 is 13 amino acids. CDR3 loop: CASSRIAGDEQFF. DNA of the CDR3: TGTGCCAGCAGCCGTATAGCGGGAGATGAGCAGTTCTTC.

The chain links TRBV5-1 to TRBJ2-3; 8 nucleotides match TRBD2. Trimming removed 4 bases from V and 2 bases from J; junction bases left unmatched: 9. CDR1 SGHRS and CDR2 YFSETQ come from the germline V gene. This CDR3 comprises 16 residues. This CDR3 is CASSARLAQHTDTQYF. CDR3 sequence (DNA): TGCGCCAGCAGCGCACGACTAGCGCAACACACAGATACGCAGTATTTT.

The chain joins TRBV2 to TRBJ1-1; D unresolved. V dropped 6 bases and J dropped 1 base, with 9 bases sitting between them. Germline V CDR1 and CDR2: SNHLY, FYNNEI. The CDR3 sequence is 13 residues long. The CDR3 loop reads CASRKAGNTEAFF. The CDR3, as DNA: TGTGCCAGCAGGAAAGCAGGGAACACTGAAGCTTTCTTT.

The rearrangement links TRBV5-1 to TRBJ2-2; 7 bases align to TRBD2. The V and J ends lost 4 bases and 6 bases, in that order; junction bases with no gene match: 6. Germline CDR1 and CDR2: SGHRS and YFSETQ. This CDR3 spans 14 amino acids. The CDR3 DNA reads TGCGCCAGCAGCGTACTAGCGATGGCCGGGGAGCTGTTTTTT. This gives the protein CASSVLAMAGELFF.

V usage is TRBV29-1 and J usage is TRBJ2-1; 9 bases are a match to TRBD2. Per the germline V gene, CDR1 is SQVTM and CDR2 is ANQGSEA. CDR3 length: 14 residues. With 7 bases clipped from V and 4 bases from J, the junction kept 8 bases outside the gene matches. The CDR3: CSASRGGGYNEQFF. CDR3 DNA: TGCAGCGCATCGCGGGGGGGCGGGTACAATGAGCAGTTCTTC.

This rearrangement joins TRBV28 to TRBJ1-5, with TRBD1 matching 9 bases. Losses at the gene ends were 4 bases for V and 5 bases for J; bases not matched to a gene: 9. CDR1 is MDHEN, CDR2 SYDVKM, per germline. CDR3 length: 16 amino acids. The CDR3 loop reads CASSSPGTGGDQPQHF. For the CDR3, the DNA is TGTGCCAGCAGTTCGCCCGGTACAGGGGGCGATCAGCCCCAGCATTTT.

The CDR3 region has the DNA TGTGCCAGCAGTCCCTCCCAGGGGTCGAGATACGAGCAGTACTTC. Protein: CASSPSQGSRYEQYF. This chain joins TRBV28 and TRBJ2-7; D is perhaps TRBD1 (6 bases). Per the germline V gene, CDR1 is MDHEN and CDR2 is SYDVKM. V dropped 5 bases and J dropped 4 bases, with 18 bases sitting between them. The CDR3 covers 15 residues.

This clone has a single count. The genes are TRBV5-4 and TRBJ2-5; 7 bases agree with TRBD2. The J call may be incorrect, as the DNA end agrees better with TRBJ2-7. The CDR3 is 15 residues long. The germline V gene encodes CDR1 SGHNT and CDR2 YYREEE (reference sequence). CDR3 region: CASSHKRTRTAEQYF. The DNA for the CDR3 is TGTGCCAGCAGCCACAAAAGGACTAGAACGGCCGAGCAGTACTTC.

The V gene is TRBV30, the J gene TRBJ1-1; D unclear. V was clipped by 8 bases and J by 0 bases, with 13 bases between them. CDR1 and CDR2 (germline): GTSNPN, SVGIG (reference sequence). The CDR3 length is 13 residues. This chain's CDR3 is CALVGLMNTEAFF. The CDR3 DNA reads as TGTGCCCTCGTCGGGCTCATGAACACTGAAGCTTTCTTT.

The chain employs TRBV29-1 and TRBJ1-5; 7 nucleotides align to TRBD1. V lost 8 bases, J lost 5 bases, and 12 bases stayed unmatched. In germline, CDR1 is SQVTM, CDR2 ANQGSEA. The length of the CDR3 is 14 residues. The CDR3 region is CSPLGQEKHQPQHF. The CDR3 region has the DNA TGCAGCCCCCTTGGACAGGAGAAGCATCAGCCCCAGCATTTT.

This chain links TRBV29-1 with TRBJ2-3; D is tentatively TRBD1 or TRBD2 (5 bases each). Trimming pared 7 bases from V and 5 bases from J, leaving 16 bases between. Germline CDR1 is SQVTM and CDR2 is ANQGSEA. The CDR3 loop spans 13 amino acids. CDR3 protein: CSAGTSEVDTQYF. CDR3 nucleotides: TGCAGCGCCGGGACCAGCGAGGTAGATACGCAGTATTTT.

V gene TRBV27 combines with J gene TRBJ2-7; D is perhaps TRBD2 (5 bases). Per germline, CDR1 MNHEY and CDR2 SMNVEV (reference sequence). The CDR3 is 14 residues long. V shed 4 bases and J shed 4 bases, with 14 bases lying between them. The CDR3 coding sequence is TGTGCCAGCAGTTCCAGGACGACTAATTACGAGCAGTACTTC. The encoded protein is CASSSRTTNYEQYF.

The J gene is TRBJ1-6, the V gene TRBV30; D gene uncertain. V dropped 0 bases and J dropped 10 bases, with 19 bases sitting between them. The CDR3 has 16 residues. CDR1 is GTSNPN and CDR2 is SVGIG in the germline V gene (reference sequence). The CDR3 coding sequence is TGTGCCTGGAGTGTGGGGTATAGTGCGGTCCAGTCACCCCTCCACTTT. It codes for CAWSVGYSAVQSPLHF. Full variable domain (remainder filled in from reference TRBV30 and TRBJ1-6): SQTIHQWPATLVQPVGSPLSLECTVEGTSNPNLYWYRQAAGRGLQLLFYSVGIGQISSEVPQNLSASRPQDRQFILSSKKLLLSDSGFYLCAWSVGYSAVQSPLHFGNGTRLTVT.

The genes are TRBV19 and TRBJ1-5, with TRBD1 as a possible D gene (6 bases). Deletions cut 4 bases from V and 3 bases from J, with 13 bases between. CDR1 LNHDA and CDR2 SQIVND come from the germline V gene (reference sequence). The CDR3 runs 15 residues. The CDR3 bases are TGTGCCAGTAGTACCCAACAGGGATTCAATCAGCCCCAGCATTTT. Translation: CASSTQQGFNQPQHF.

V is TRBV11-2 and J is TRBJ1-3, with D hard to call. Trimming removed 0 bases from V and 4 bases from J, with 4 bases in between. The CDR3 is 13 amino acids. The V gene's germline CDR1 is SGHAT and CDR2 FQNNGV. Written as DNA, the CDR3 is TGTGCCAGCAGCTTAGATACGGGAAACACCATATATTTT. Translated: CASSLDTGNTIYF. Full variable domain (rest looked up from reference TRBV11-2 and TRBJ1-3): EAGVAQSPRYKIIEKRQSVAFWCNPISGHATLYWYQQILGQGPKLLIQFQNNGVVDDSQLPKDRFSAERLKGVDSTLKIQPAKLEDSAVYLCASSLDTGNTIYFGEGSWLTVV.

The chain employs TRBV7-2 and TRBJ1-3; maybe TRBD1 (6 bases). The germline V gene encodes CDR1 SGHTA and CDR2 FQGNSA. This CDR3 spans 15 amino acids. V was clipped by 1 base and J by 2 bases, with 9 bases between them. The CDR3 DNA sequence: TGTGCCAGCAGCTTAGAGGGGGTAACTGGAAACACCATATATTTT. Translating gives CASSLEGVTGNTIYF.

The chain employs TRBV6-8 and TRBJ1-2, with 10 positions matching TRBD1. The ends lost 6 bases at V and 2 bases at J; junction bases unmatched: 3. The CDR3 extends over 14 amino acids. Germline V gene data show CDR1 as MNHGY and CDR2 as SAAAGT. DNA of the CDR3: TGTGCCAGCAGGGAGGGACAGGGGAACTATGGCTACACCTTC. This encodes CASREGQGNYGYTF.

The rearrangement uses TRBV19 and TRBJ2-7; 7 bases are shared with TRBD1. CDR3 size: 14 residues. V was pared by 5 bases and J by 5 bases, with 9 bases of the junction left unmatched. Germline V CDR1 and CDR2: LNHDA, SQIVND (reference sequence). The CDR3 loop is CASSPTGAHDEQYF. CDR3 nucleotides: TGTGCCAGTAGTCCTACAGGGGCCCACGACGAGCAGTACTTC.

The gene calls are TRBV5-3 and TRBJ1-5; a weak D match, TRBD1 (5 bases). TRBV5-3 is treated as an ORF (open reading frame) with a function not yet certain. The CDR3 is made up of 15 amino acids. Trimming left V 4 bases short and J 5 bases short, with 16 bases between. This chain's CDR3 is CARSLQGLADQPQHF. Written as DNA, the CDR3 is TGTGCCAGAAGCCTTCAGGGTCTTGCCGATCAGCCCCAGCATTTT.

DNA for the CDR3: TGTGCCAGCAGTCTCGCGGTGGAGGGTTCCTATGGCTACACCTTC. It translates to CASSLAVEGSYGYTF. The V gene is TRBV28, the J gene TRBJ1-2; D is unresolved. V dropped 5 bases and J dropped 4 bases, with 17 bases sitting between them. The CDR3 length is 15 residues. Germline V lookup: CDR1 MDHEN, CDR2 SYDVKM.